The 25 T cell receptor beta chains below come from one sample, sequenced in a study of post-analysis software for immune sequencing data. Every TCR beta cDNA library bore unique molecular identifiers. A single record per CDR3 protein comes from TCRdb applying MiXCR to the PCR reads. The table lists hundreds of thousands of distinct CDR3 sequences, just under 30% of them singletons. Study results and limitations: Elevated frequency relative to controls characterized four or five TRBV segments in patients, TRBV5-6, TRBV5-1 and TRBV20-1 among them.

These receptors have no known antigen. The specimen was blood. These receptors all come from a girl between 10 and 17 years old with multiple sclerosis.

The chain carries TRBV20-1 and TRBJ1-5; the D is unclear. This CDR3 comprises 16 residues. Germline lookup yields CDR1 DFQATT and CDR2 SNEGSKA (reference sequence). Trimming stripped 1 base from V and 1 base from J, with 14 bases between. Written as DNA, the CDR3 is TGCAGTGCTAGAGCTGTTGGGGAATACAGCAATCAGCCCCAGCATTTT. Translating it yields CSARAVGEYSNQPQHF.

The V and J genes are TRBV6-5 and TRBJ1-4; D gene uncertain. The germline CDR1 and CDR2 sequences are MNHEY and SVGAGI. This CDR3 has 14 residues. Trimming removed 2 bases from V and 2 bases from J, with 6 bases in between. In DNA form, the CDR3 reads TGTGCCAGCAGTTACACAGCTACTAATGAAAAACTGTTTTTT. It is translated as CASSYTATNEKLFF.

This clonotype has at least ten counts. The chain couples TRBV10-3 to TRBJ2-1; 10 bases are a match to TRBD2. V was pared by 4 bases and J by 0 bases, with 3 bases of the junction left unmatched. Germline V gene lookup returns CDR1 ENHRY and CDR2 SYGVKD. This CDR3 has 16 residues. CDR3 coding DNA: TGTGCCATCAGTGGGCCTAGCGGGAGCTCCTACAATGAGCAGTTCTTC. Translated: CAISGPSGSSYNEQFF.

This clonotype showed up just a few times. This chain joins TRBV20-1 and TRBJ1-6; D is perhaps TRBD1 (5 bases). CDR1 DFQATT and CDR2 SNEGSKA come from the germline V gene (reference sequence). The V gene lost 3 bases and the J gene lost 7 bases, with 16 bases spanning the gap. The CDR3 consists of 15 residues. The CDR3 is CSASSQGGGNSPLHF. CDR3 sequence (DNA): TGCAGTGCTAGTTCGCAGGGAGGAGGAAATTCACCCCTCCACTTT.

This chain links TRBV9 with TRBJ1-1; D perhaps matches TRBD1 (5 bases). The CDR3 length is 14 residues. Germline V gives CDR1 SGDLS, CDR2 YYNGEE. The ends were cut back, 2 bases at V and 1 base at J, with 9 bases in the middle. The CDR3 DNA sequence: TGTGCCAGCAGCGTCAGGGTGACGAACACTGAAGCTTTCTTT. It specifies CASSVRVTNTEAFF.

The sample holds many counts of this clonotype. This chain uses TRBV20-1 with TRBJ2-1; 12 bases are shared with TRBD2. CDR3 length: 17 residues. Germline loops: CDR1 DFQATT, CDR2 SNEGSKA (reference sequence). V shed 0 bases, J shed 2 bases, and the junction held 5 bases outside the gene matches. CDR3 sequence (DNA): TGCAGTGCTAGAGATGGGACTAGCGGGTACACCTACAATGAGCAGTTCTTC. The encoded protein is CSARDGTSGYTYNEQFF.

The chain recombines TRBV7-2 with TRBJ2-7; tentatively, D is TRBD2 (5 bases). The V gene's germline CDR1 is SGHTA and CDR2 FQGNSA. V shed 5 bases and J shed 2 bases, with 13 bases lying between them. The CDR3 contains 14 residues. CDR3 region: CTSSPFLGTYEQYF. CDR3 DNA sequence: TGTACCAGCAGCCCATTCCTCGGGACCTACGAGCAGTACTTC.

This clonotype appeared a few times. This sequence joins TRBV20-1 and TRBJ2-5; 8 bases align to TRBD2. The CDR3 sequence is 13 residues long. Germline V CDR1 and CDR2: DFQATT, SNEGSKA (reference sequence). The J segment lost 11 bases and the V segment lost 3 bases, leaving 11 bases of the junction unmatched. CDR3 bases: TGCAGTGCTAGGCGGGAGGCCGTGGGGGAGCAGTACTTC. Its protein product is CSARREAVGEQYF.

With regard to this clonotype: The junction departs from germline at one end; a sequencing error may be responsible. This chain connects TRBV11-2 to TRBJ2-5, with no clear D. This CDR3 has 12 amino acids. Germline V gives CDR1 SGHAT, CDR2 FQNNGV. The CDR3 bases are TGTGCCAGCAGCCGTTTCCAAGAGACCCGGTACTTC. Its protein is CASSRFQETRYF.

The chain joins TRBV20-1 to TRBJ1-4; TRBD1 might be the D (5 bases). From germline, CDR1 is DFQATT and CDR2 SNEGSKA (reference sequence). CDR3 length: 14 residues. V lost 1 base to trimming and J lost 5 bases, with 11 bases between them. The CDR3 DNA is TGCAGTGCTAGAGGCGACAGCCGAAATGAAAAACTGTTTTTT. This gives the protein CSARGDSRNEKLFF.

The rearrangement links TRBV29-1 to TRBJ1-2, with D possibly TRBD1 on 6 matching bases. V was trimmed by 7 bases and J by 7 bases, leaving 19 bases between them. The CDR3 contains 13 residues. From germline, CDR1 is SQVTM and CDR2 ANQGSEA. The CDR3 coding sequence is TGCAGCGCCTCGGGCAGGGGAGTTTCTGGCTACACCTTC. Amino acid sequence: CSASGRGVSGYTF.

This sequence joins TRBV7-2 and TRBJ2-2; 7 bases match TRBD2. The germline V gene has CDR1 SGHTA and CDR2 FQGNSA. V lost 6 bases and J lost 7; bases outside the gene matches: 14. CDR3 size: 16 residues. The CDR3 reads CASSREGRARGGELFF. CDR3 in DNA: TGTGCCAGCAGTAGGGAGGGACGGGCGCGTGGCGGGGAGCTGTTTTTT.

The chain has TRBV6-2 or TRBV6-3 and TRBJ2-1; perhaps TRBD2 as D (6 bases). Germline V gene data show CDR1 as MNHEY and CDR2 as SVGEGT. The CDR3 has 15 residues. The V gene lost 7 bases and the J gene lost 0 bases, with 13 bases spanning the gap. The CDR3 spells CASTRDWSSYNEQFF. The CDR3 DNA reads as TGTGCCAGCACCAGGGACTGGAGCTCCTACAATGAGCAGTTCTTC.

This clonotype was seen only a few times. This chain links TRBV4-1 with TRBJ2-1; TRBD2 matches at 7 bases. V trimming: 6 bases; J trimming: 0 bases; junction bases outside the gene matches: 8. There are 16 residues in the CDR3. Germline V gene data show CDR1 as MGHRA and CDR2 as YSYEKL. The CDR3 bases are TGCGCCAGCAGTCAACCCGGGACTAACTCCTACAATGAGCAGTTCTTC. This sequence encodes CASSQPGTNSYNEQFF.

CDR3 in DNA: TGTGCCAGCAGCTTAGGCGGAGGGCTGGACAACTACAATGAGCAGTTCTTC. Translated: CASSLGGGLDNYNEQFF. The chain links TRBV7-2 to TRBJ2-1, with D perhaps TRBD2 (6 bases). CDR3 size: 17 residues. Germline values: CDR1 SGHTA, CDR2 FQGNSA. V lost 1 base, J lost 3 bases, and 16 bases lay in between. The whole variable domain, remainder taken from reference TRBV7-2 and TRBJ2-1, is GAGVSQSPSNKVTEKGKDVELRCDPISGHTALYWYRQSLGQGLEFLIYFQGNSAPDKSGLPSDRFSAERTGGSVSTLTIQRTQQEDSAVYLCASSLGGGLDNYNEQFFGPGTRLTVL.

The chain has TRBV7-2 and TRBJ2-7, with a tentative D call TRBD2 (6 bases). From germline, CDR1 is SGHTA and CDR2 FQGNSA. This CDR3 is 15 amino acids long. Trimming cost V 1 base and J 5 bases, with 15 bases left between them. The CDR3 region is CASSLVWRGTDEQYF. The CDR3 DNA follows: TGTGCCAGCAGCTTAGTGTGGAGGGGAACCGACGAGCAGTACTTC.

The chain links TRBV5-1 to TRBJ2-3; D unresolved. There are 12 residues in the CDR3. V gave up 3 bases and J gave up 6 bases, with 8 bases separating them. Germline values: CDR1 SGHRS, CDR2 YFSETQ. This CDR3 is CASSYTGDTQYF. For the CDR3, the DNA is TGCGCCAGCAGCTATACTGGGGATACGCAGTATTTT.

The gene calls are TRBV29-1 and TRBJ2-3; no reliable D call. Germline assignment: CDR1 SQVTM and CDR2 ANQGSEA. Trimming pared 6 bases from V and 6 bases from J, leaving 22 bases between. This CDR3 has 15 amino acids. Written as DNA, the CDR3 is TGCAGCGTCGTATCGACGGAAACAAACTCGGATACGCAGTATTTT. Translating it yields CSVVSTETNSDTQYF.

This clonotype was counted between two and nine times. The chain couples TRBV20-1 to TRBJ2-1, with D possibly matching TRBD2 (6 bases). Germline CDR1 DFQATT, CDR2 SNEGSKA (reference sequence). The CDR3 sequence is 17 residues long. Trimming left V 0 bases short and J 2 bases short, with 17 bases between. The CDR3 nucleotides read TGCAGTGCTAGAGAGAGCATTTCGGGACTGGCCTACAATGAGCAGTTCTTC. As protein: CSARESISGLAYNEQFF.

The rearrangement links TRBV6-5 to TRBJ1-2, with D hard to call. V gave up 6 bases and J gave up 5 bases, with 13 bases separating them. The germline V gene has CDR1 MNHEY and CDR2 SVGAGI. The CDR3 length is 13 residues. The CDR3 DNA reads TGTGCCAGCAGAATCAGAAACCATTATGGCTACACCTTC. Its translation: CASRIRNHYGYTF.

This clonotype occurred many times. CDR3 DNA: TGCAGCGTTGAAGGTAGGGGGGACGAGCAGTACTTC. Residues: CSVEGRGDEQYF. The chain carries TRBV29-1 and TRBJ2-7; D may match TRBD1 or TRBD2 (6 bases each). V was clipped by 1 base and J by 5 bases, with 9 bases between them. The CDR3 has 12 residues. CDR1 and CDR2 (germline): SQVTM, ANQGSEA.

V usage is TRBV7-2 and J usage is TRBJ2-4; 8 bases are shared with TRBD2. CDR3 length: 16 amino acids. The germline CDR1 and CDR2 sequences are SGHTA and FQGNSA. V lost 3 bases and J lost 1; bases outside the gene matches: 5. CDR3 sequence reads: CTSSLSTGGAKNIQYF. Here the CDR3 DNA reads TGTACCAGCAGCTTGAGTACGGGAGGGGCCAAAAACATTCAGTACTTC.

The V gene is TRBV9, the J gene TRBJ2-7, with a weak D call TRBD2 (6 bases). The CDR3 has 15 amino acids. The germline V gene encodes CDR1 SGDLS and CDR2 YYNGEE. The V end was cut by 3 bases, the J end by 0 bases, with 13 bases between. The chain's CDR3 is CASSAGLPPSYEQYF. In DNA form, the CDR3 reads TGTGCCAGCAGCGCGGGACTTCCACCCTCCTACGAGCAGTACTTC.

A remark on this clonotype: Germline and junction disagree at one end, which may indicate a read error. This rearrangement joins TRBV12-3 or TRBV12-4 to TRBJ2-7; a weak D match, TRBD2 (5 bases). The CDR3 is 16 residues long. Written as DNA, the CDR3 is TGTGCCGGCAGTGGCCGGACTGGAAAACGCGCCTACGAGCAGTACTTC. It is translated as CAGSGRTGKRAYEQYF.

Only a few counts were recorded for this clonotype. Relative to the germline gene, one junction end is altered; a read error may explain this. The genes are TRBV27 and TRBJ2-7; 7 nucleotides line up with TRBD2. The closer fit of TRBJ2-5 to the DNA end suggests the J call may be wrong. CDR1 and CDR2 (germline): MNHEY, SMNVEV (reference sequence). The CDR3 is 12 amino acids. The CDR3 is CAGSQGRGTQYF. In DNA form, the CDR3 reads TGTGCCGGCAGCCAAGGGAGGGGGACCCAGTACTTC.